This T cell receptor beta chain was identified in a study of T cell repertoires in cytomegalovirus infection. Study overall: A matching HLA type, together with CMV infection, was signaled by public TCR beta signatures.

TCRdb used MiXCR to reprocess the reads, holding one entry per CDR3 protein. The data hold about 530,000 distinct CDR3 sequences, with about a quarter observed a single time. The CDR3 runs to 17 residues. V gave up 4 bases and J gave up 5 bases, with 22 bases separating them. CDR1 and CDR2 from the germline V gene are SGHVS and FQNEAQ. The J gene is TRBJ2-3, the V gene TRBV7-8; perhaps TRBD1 as D (6 bases). This sequence was found in a human donor in good health (CMV status not recorded). Some clones in this sample may be carry-over from other donors' samples. Input material: PBMCs. The CDR3 nucleotides are TGTGCCAGCAGCTCCCGATACTGGGGGACAACCCAAGATACGCAGTATTTT. Protein sequence: CASSSRYWGTTQDTQYF.